These 24 T cell receptor beta chains came from one sample sequenced in a study of blood T cells in healthy people across ages. A second roughly 7 to 11 cycle PCR used barcoded and J-beta primers. TCRdb reprocessed the 5' RACE reads via MiXCR and lists one record per CDR3 protein. The data contain about 1,800,000 distinct CDR3 sequences, 28% of them singletons. Sample: blood. These receptor sequences come from a woman under 40 in good health.

A few counts support this clonotype. This chain joins TRBV6-1 and TRBJ1-1; D possibly corresponds to TRBD1 (5 bases). Germline V gene sequence: CDR1 MNHNS, CDR2 SASEGT. V was pared by 7 bases and J by 0 bases, with 12 bases between. The CDR3 totals 14 residues. The CDR3 nucleotides read TGTGCCAGCAAGTGGGGGAATATGAACACTGAAGCTTTCTTT. It specifies CASKWGNMNTEAFF.

This rearrangement joins TRBV5-1 to TRBJ2-3, with 8 bases aligning to TRBD2. CDR1 is SGHRS, CDR2 YFSETQ, per germline. The CDR3 loop spans 13 amino acids. The V gene end was trimmed by 2 bases and the J gene end by 8 bases; junction bases not matched to a gene: 4. The CDR3 loop is CASSLDGGGTQYF. The CDR3, as DNA: TGCGCCAGCAGCTTAGACGGGGGGGGTACGCAGTATTTT.

V and J are TRBV20-1 and TRBJ2-1, with 7 bases that match TRBD2. The CDR3 totals 15 residues. V dropped 6 bases and J dropped 10; count of bases not matched to a gene: 18. Looked up from germline, CDR1 is DFQATT and CDR2 is SNEGSKA (reference sequence). As DNA, the CDR3 is TGCAGTGCCAACCCATCGTGGGAGGGCCTCCCGGAGCAGTTCTTC. Translating gives CSANPSWEGLPEQFF.

The rearrangement joins TRBV9 to TRBJ1-1; no clear D gene. V gave up 1 base and J gave up 3 bases, with 7 bases separating them. In germline, CDR1 is SGDLS, CDR2 YYNGEE. The length of the CDR3 is 13 residues. The CDR3 region is CASSVTKDTEAFF. In nucleotides, the CDR3 is TGTGCCAGCAGCGTAACTAAGGACACTGAAGCTTTCTTT.

This clonotype has a handful of counts. The gene calls are TRBV20-1 and TRBJ1-1; a possible D gene is TRBD1 (5 bases). The germline V and J ends were trimmed by 0 bases and 6 bases, with 17 bases remaining between them. The CDR3 runs 15 residues. Germline assignment: CDR1 DFQATT and CDR2 SNEGSKA (reference sequence). The DNA of the CDR3 is TGCAGTGCTAGAGAGATTCCAGGGCCCAACCCTGAAGCTTTCTTT. It encodes CSAREIPGPNPEAFF.

This clonotype is a singleton in its sample. The chain recombines TRBV5-1 with TRBJ2-5, with a weak D call TRBD2 (7 bases). The CDR3 has 13 residues. CDR1 and CDR2 (germline): SGHRS, YFSETQ. Between the trimmed V and J ends, which lost 10 bases and 5 bases, there was a span of 18 bases. The CDR3 DNA reads as TGCGCCGGCGAGCGGGGCCAGGGGGAGACCCAGTACTTC. Translating gives CAGERGQGETQYF.

On this clonotype: A read error may produce the germline difference seen at one junction end. The CDR3 spells CAGSQGQRVTIPYEQYF. Written as DNA, the CDR3 is TGTGCCGGCAGTCAAGGGCAGAGGGTGACCATACCCTACGAGCAGTACTTC. This chain connects TRBV6-1 to TRBJ2-7; the D gene is possibly TRBD2 (5 bases). The CDR3 has 17 amino acids. CDR1 MNHNS and CDR2 SASEGT come from the germline V gene.

A few counts support this clonotype. This sequence joins TRBV7-3 and TRBJ1-1; tentative D call: TRBD1 (5 bases). Germline loops: CDR1 SGHTA, CDR2 FQGTGA. Trimming left V 0 bases short and J 2 bases short, with 13 bases between. The CDR3 has 16 amino acids. The CDR3 here is CASSLTTRGSNTEAFF. Written as DNA, the CDR3 is TGTGCCAGCAGCTTAACAACGCGGGGGTCAAACACTGAAGCTTTCTTT.

The chain combines TRBV24-1 with TRBJ2-5, with 7 bases matching TRBD1. The CDR3 covers 16 residues. The V and J ends lost 4 bases and 1 base, in that order; junction bases with no gene match: 8. Per germline, CDR1 KGHDR and CDR2 SFDVKD. CDR3: CATSDRREGAQETQYF. DNA for the CDR3: TGTGCCACCAGTGACCGACGAGAGGGGGCCCAAGAGACCCAGTACTTC.

V usage is TRBV13 and J usage is TRBJ1-4; no clear D. V was cut by 2 bases and J by 5 bases, with 15 bases left in between. This CDR3 is built from 16 residues. Germline V CDR1 and CDR2: PRHDT, FYEKMQ (reference sequence). CDR3 bases: TGTGCCAGCAGCTTATGGCGTGGCGGAACGAATGAAAAACTGTTTTTT. This encodes CASSLWRGGTNEKLFF.

V and J are TRBV7-9 and TRBJ1-2, with D possibly TRBD1 on 5 matching bases. This CDR3 is 13 amino acids long. V dropped 1 base and J dropped 10 bases, with 13 bases sitting between them. Per the germline V gene, CDR1 is SEHNR and CDR2 is FQNEAQ (reference sequence). For the CDR3, the DNA is TGTGCCAGCAGCTTAGGAGAGCAGGGCGTCTACACCTTC. This sequence encodes CASSLGEQGVYTF.

The chain combines TRBV3-1 with TRBJ1-3; D is uncertain. V gave up 4 bases and J gave up 0 bases, with 10 bases separating them. The germline CDR1 and CDR2 sequences are LGHDT and YNNKEL (reference sequence). The CDR3 consists of 15 residues. Written as DNA, the CDR3 is TGTGCCAGCAGCCTCGGACGGCACTCTGGAAACACCATATATTTT. Protein: CASSLGRHSGNTIYF. The complete variable domain, with remaining parts taken from reference TRBV3-1 and TRBJ1-3, reads DTAVSQTPKYLVTQMGNDKSIKCEQNLGHDTMYWYKQDSKKFLKIMFSYNNKELIINETVPNRFSPKSPDKAHLNLHINSLELGDSAVYFCASSLGRHSGNTIYFGEGSWLTVV.

The table lists this clonotype with a count of one. This sequence joins TRBV3-1 and TRBJ2-1, with D maybe TRBD1 (6 bases). V was shortened by 6 bases and J by 13 bases, with 19 bases between the two germline ends. In germline, CDR1 is LGHDT, CDR2 YNNKEL (reference sequence). The CDR3 covers 13 residues. The CDR3 loop reads CASRLDSQETQFF. Written as DNA, the CDR3 is TGTGCCAGCAGACTGGACAGTCAAGAGACCCAGTTCTTC.

Only a few counts were recorded for this clonotype. V is TRBV20-1 and J is TRBJ1-1, with D unresolved. V shed 6 bases and J shed 0 bases, with 14 bases lying between them. CDR1 and CDR2 from the germline V gene are DFQATT and SNEGSKA (reference sequence). This CDR3 contains 14 residues. CDR3 sequence reads: CSAHGLNMNTEAFF. CDR3 coding DNA: TGCAGTGCCCATGGACTTAACATGAACACTGAAGCTTTCTTT.

This clonotype was observed many times. The genes are TRBV7-2 and TRBJ2-7; D possibly matches TRBD1 or TRBD2 (5 bases each). This CDR3 is 15 amino acids long. The V end lost 5 bases, the J end lost 2 bases, and 16 bases lay between the germline ends. CDR1 is SGHTA and CDR2 is FQGNSA in the germline V gene. The CDR3 loop is CASSTSGTEAYEQYF. DNA of the CDR3: TGTGCCAGCAGCACCTCCGGGACGGAAGCCTACGAGCAGTACTTC.

This chain uses TRBV20-1 with TRBJ2-2, with D possibly being TRBD2 (6 bases). Trimming removed 3 bases from V and 7 bases from J, with 6 bases in between. Per the germline V gene, CDR1 is DFQATT and CDR2 is SNEGSKA (reference sequence). This CDR3 has 11 amino acids. DNA of the CDR3: TGCAGTGCTAGCGGGGGCGGGGAGCTGTTTTTT. This sequence encodes CSASGGGELFF.

The chain carries TRBV2 and TRBJ2-1, with TRBD1 as a possible D gene (5 bases). Deletions cut 1 base from V and 9 bases from J, with 10 bases between. This CDR3 has 13 residues. The V gene's germline CDR1 is SNHLY and CDR2 FYNNEI. The CDR3 region has the DNA TGTGCCAGCAGTGAAGTTTACCAGGGTGAGCAGTTCTTC. Amino acids: CASSEVYQGEQFF.

The chain links TRBV6-2 or TRBV6-3 to TRBJ2-1; 7 nucleotides line up with TRBD1. This CDR3 has 14 amino acids. CDR1 is MNHEY, CDR2 SVGEGT, per germline. J gave up 6 bases and V 5 bases, and 7 bases lay outside the gene matches. The CDR3 DNA sequence: TGTGCCAGCAGTACGACAGGGATCCTCAATGAGCAGTTCTTC. This gives the protein CASSTTGILNEQFF.

The table lists this clonotype with a few counts. The chain employs TRBV3-1 and TRBJ2-3; D gene unclear. Germline CDR1 is LGHDT and CDR2 is YNNKEL (reference sequence). The CDR3 totals 13 residues. Trimming shortened V by 2 bases and J by 6 bases, and 9 bases separated the two germline ends. CDR3 coding DNA: TGTGCCAGCAGCCAAATGATTCGGGATACGCAGTATTTT. This gives the protein CASSQMIRDTQYF.

This clonotype was observed a handful of times. The chain employs TRBV13 and TRBJ2-7; no firm D call. Germline values: CDR1 PRHDT, CDR2 FYEKMQ (reference sequence). The CDR3 is made up of 11 amino acids. Trimming cost V 8 bases and J 2 bases, with 7 bases left between them. In DNA form, the CDR3 reads TGTGCCAGCGCAGTCACCTACGAGCAGTACTTC. It is translated as CASAVTYEQYF.

This clonotype occurred many times. V gene TRBV29-1 combines with J gene TRBJ1-2; TRBD1 aligns across 8 bases. Germline-derived CDR1 and CDR2 are SQVTM and ANQGSEA. With 1 base clipped from V and 3 bases from J, the junction kept 7 bases outside the gene matches. This CDR3 region has 15 residues. The CDR3 sequence is CSVEARGRFDYGYTF. The CDR3 region has the DNA TGCAGCGTTGAAGCCAGGGGGCGGTTTGACTATGGCTACACCTTC.

In this sample, this clonotype turned up many times. V and J are TRBV12-3 or TRBV12-4 and TRBJ2-1; TRBD2 matches 7 bases. V trimming: 4 bases; J trimming: 6 bases; junction bases outside the gene matches: 3. The length of the CDR3 is 13 residues. The CDR3, as DNA: TGTGCCAGCAGTTGGACTAGTTCCAATGAGCAGTTCTTC. This translates into CASSWTSSNEQFF.

As regards this clonotype: One base away lies a much larger clone, so this may be a sequencing read error. The missing conserved phenylalanine or tryptophan at the end of this CDR3 makes a read error likely. The chain couples TRBV4-3 to TRBJ2-4; D is perhaps TRBD1 (6 bases). Per the germline V gene, CDR1 is LGHNA and CDR2 is YSLEER. The CDR3 runs to 14 residues. V was trimmed by 3 bases and J by 7 bases, leaving 13 bases between them. Here the CDR3 reads CASSQRTELNIQYV. The CDR3 region has the DNA TGCGCCAGCAGCCAGAGGACAGAATTGAACATTCAGTACGTC.

The chain uses TRBV7-2 and TRBJ1-2; D is undetermined. The CDR3 totals 12 residues. V lost 5 bases and J 6 bases, leaving 10 bases between the germline ends. Germline CDR1 reads SGHTA; CDR2 reads FQGNSA. CDR3 loop: CASSRGGDGYTF. In nucleotides, the CDR3 is TGTGCCAGCAGCCGCGGCGGGGATGGCTACACCTTC.